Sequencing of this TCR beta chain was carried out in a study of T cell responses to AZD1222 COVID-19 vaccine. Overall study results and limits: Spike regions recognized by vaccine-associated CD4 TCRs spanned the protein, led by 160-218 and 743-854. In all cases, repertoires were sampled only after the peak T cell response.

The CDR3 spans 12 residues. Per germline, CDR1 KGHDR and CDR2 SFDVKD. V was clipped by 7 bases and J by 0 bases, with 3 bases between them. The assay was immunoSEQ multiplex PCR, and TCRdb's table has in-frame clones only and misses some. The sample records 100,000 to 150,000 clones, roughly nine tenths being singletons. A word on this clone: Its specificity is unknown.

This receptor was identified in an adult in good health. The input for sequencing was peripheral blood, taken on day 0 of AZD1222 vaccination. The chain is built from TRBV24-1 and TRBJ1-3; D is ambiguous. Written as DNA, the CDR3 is TGTGCCACCAGCACCTCTGGAAACACCATATATTTT. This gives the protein CATSTSGNTIYF.